The T cell receptor beta chain under discussion was sequenced for a study of shared T cell receptors in the human thymus. Germline CDR1 reads MDHEN; CDR2 reads SYDVKM. V lost 6 bases to trimming and J lost 0 bases, with 17 bases between them. The CDR3 has 16 residues. Only in-frame clones appear in the TCRdb table, and some are missing; sequencing was by immunoSEQ multiplex PCR. The sample includes about 380,000 clones, about 95% of them seen just once. The clonotype comes from a human donor. The sequenced material came from thymocytes. The chain employs TRBV28 and TRBJ1-1; D might be TRBD1 (6 bases). In DNA form, the CDR3 reads TGTGCCAGCAGACCGCAGGGGACCAAGATGAACACTGAAGCTTTCTTT. It specifies CASRPQGTKMNTEAFF. The full variable domain, its missing parts supplied by reference TRBV28 and TRBJ1-1, is DVKVTQSSRYLVKRTGEKVFLECVQDMDHENMFWYRQDPGLGLRLIYFSYDVKMKEKGDIPEGYSVSREKKERFSLILESASTNQTSMYLCASRPQGTKMNTEAFFGQGTRLTVV.